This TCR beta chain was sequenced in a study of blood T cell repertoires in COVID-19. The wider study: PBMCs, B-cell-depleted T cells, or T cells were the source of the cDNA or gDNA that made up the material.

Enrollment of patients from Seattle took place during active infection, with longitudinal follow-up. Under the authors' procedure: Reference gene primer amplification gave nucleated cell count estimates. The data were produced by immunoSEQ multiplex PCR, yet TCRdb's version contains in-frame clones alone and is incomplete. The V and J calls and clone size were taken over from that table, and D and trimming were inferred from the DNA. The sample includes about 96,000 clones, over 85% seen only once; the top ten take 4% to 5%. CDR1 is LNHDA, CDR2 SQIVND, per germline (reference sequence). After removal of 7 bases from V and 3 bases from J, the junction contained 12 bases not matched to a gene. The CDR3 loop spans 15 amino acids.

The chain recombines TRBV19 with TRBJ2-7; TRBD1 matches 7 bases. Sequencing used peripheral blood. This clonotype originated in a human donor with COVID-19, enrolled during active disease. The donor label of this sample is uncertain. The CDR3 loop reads CASNKEDRAGYEQYF. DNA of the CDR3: TGTGCCAGTAACAAAGAAGACAGGGCAGGCTACGAGCAGTACTTC. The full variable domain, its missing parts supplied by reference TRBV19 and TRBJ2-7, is DGGITQSPKYLFRKEGQNVTLSCEQNLNHDAMYWYRQDPGQGLRLIYYSQIVNDFQKGDIAEGYSVSREKKESFPLTVTSAQKNPTAFYLCASNKEDRAGYEQYFGPGTRLTVT.